What follows is one T cell receptor beta chain and its context. Antigen: not known. Clones were sequenced by immunoSEQ multiplex PCR, and TCRdb holds only the in-frame ones, with some missing. The table includes 35,000 to 45,000 clones, less than 95% detected once. Time point defined: new active TB diagnosis, blood taken before or within 7 days of starting treatment. V was trimmed by 3 bases and J by 5 bases, leaving 10 bases between them. CDR1 and CDR2 (germline): SGHAT, FQNNGV. CDR3 length equals 14 residues. This entry is derived from a study of T cells in tuberculosis. The wider study: In South Africa, adults with active tuberculosis were compared with IGRA-negative and latently infected IGRA-positive adolescents. Study observations and caveats: GMM-specific TCRs were nearer to active tuberculosis alpha repertoires, suggesting expansion. Shorter CDR3-alpha in active tuberculosis partly drove smaller distances. Active tuberculosis cases were adults; controls were adolescents.

The sample was PBMCs, taken at tuberculosis diagnosis. The chain is built from TRBV11-2 and TRBJ2-2; D unresolved. This TCR was sampled from an adult with tuberculosis. The CDR3 loop reads CASSFAIVTGELFF. For the CDR3, the DNA is TGTGCCAGCAGCTTCGCGATTGTTACCGGGGAGCTGTTTTTT.